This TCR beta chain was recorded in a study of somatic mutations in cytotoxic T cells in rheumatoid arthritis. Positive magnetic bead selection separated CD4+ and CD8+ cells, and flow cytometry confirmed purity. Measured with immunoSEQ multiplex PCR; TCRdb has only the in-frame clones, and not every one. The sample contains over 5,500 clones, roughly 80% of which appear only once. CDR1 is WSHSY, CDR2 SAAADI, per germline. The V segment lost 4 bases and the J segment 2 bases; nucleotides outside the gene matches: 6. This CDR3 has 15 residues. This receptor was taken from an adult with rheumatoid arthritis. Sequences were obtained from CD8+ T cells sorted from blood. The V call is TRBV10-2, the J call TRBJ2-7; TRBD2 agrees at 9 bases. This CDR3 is CASSGGLAGPYEQYF. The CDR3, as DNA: TGCGCCAGCAGTGGCGGGCTAGCGGGACCCTACGAGCAGTACTTC.